The present TCR beta chain was sequenced within a study of cytomegalovirus exposure and HLA in healthy donors. The CDR3 length is 15 residues. The germline V gene has CDR1 MNHEY and CDR2 SVGAGI. V was pared by 6 bases and J by 6 bases, with 9 bases of the junction left unmatched. Whole-study results and caveats: Later on, analysis showed that most CMV-associated TCR beta chains appeared to be HLA-restricted.

It was with 60 Vbeta and 13 Jbeta primers that the PCR ran. Sequencing was performed with immunoSEQ multiplex PCR; in TCRdb, only in-frame clones are kept and a portion is missing. The top ten clones hold under 3% of a sample with over 85,000 clones, over 60% of them seen once. This clone was counted ten times or more. Its specificity is unknown. This clonotype originated in an older woman in good health and CMV-seropositive. What was sequenced was PBMCs. This rearrangement joins TRBV6-5 to TRBJ1-4; 8 bases map to TRBD1. The CDR3 DNA is TGTGCCAGCAGCCGAGGACAGGGACAATATGAAAAACTGTTTTTT. Encoded protein: CASSRGQGQYEKLFF.